This is a list of T cell receptor beta chains from one sample in a study of blood T cells in healthy people across ages. From the 5' RACE reads, TCRdb called clonotypes with MiXCR, one entry per CDR3 protein. The sample yields about 1.5 million distinct CDR3 sequences, less than 45% seen once. What was sequenced was blood. These receptor sequences come from a woman between 18 and 29 years old in good health. Each CDR3 is given with its conserved first and last residue. D genes are given only for firm matches. Only part of the rows carry a size: once, few, many, or a class if the clone is expanded.

V gene	clone size	D gene	J gene	CDR3 DNA	CDR3 protein
TRBV6-2/TRBV6-3	-	-	TRBJ2-6	TGTGCCAGCAGTTATAGTTTGGGGACGCTGGGCTCTGGGGCCAACGTCCTGACTTTC	CASSYSLGTLGSGANVLTF
TRBV29-1	once	TRBD1	TRBJ1-1	TGCAGCGTTGAAACAGGGGGCTTCACTGAAGCTTTCTTT	CSVETGGFTEAFF
TRBV29-1	-	-	TRBJ1-2	TGCAGCGTTGAGGGCAGCAACTATGGCTACACCTTC	CSVEGSNYGYTF
TRBV4-3	few	TRBD2	TRBJ2-1	TGCGCCAGCAGCCTGGACGTAGCGGGAGACTACAATGAGCAGTTCTTC	CASSLDVAGDYNEQFF
TRBV28	few	TRBD2	TRBJ2-5	TGTGCCAGCAGTTTGACTAGCGGGAGACAAGAGACCCAGTACTTC	CASSLTSGRQETQYF
TRBV5-6	-	TRBD1	TRBJ2-1	TGTGCCAGCAGCAGCGCCGGGACAGGGGCCTACAATGAGCAGTTCTTC	CASSSAGTGAYNEQFF
TRBV6-6	once	-	TRBJ1-3	TGTGCCAGCAGTGCGGGGGGCTCTGGAGACACCATATATTTT	CASSAGGSGDTIYF
TRBV6-5	many	TRBD2	TRBJ2-3	TGTGCCAGCAGCTACCCTAGCGGGAGGGCTCATAGCACAGATACGCAGTATTTT	CASSYPSGRAHSTDTQYF
TRBV12-3/TRBV12-4	-	-	TRBJ2-7	TGTGCCAGCACCCAGAGGGACGGGAACTACGAGCAGTACTTC	CASTQRDGNYEQYF
TRBV27	-	-	TRBJ1-2	TGTGCCAGCAGTCCGGACTCACGGGGCTACACCTTC	CASSPDSRGYTF
TRBV9	-	-	TRBJ2-7	TGTGCCAGCAGCCAAGATGAGCCCTACGAGCAGTACTTC	CASSQDEPYEQYF
TRBV6-2/TRBV6-3	-	TRBD2	TRBJ2-1	TGTGCCAGCACCATTAGCGGGGGAGGGTACAATGAGCGGTTCTTC	CASTISGGGYNERFF
TRBV6-2/TRBV6-3	once	-	TRBJ2-6	TGTGGCACCGACCAAGCTCGCTCTGGGGCCAACGTCCTGACTTTC	CGTDQARSGANVLTF
TRBV2	-	-	TRBJ1-2	TGTGCCAGCAGTGCACCGGGACGGTGGGCTAACTATGGCTACACCTTC	CASSAPGRWANYGYTF
TRBV6-2/TRBV6-3	-	TRBD1	TRBJ1-5	TGTGCCAGCAGTTACGACAGGGCGGCCCTGCAGCCCCAGCATTTT	CASSYDRAALQPQHF
TRBV29-1	-	-	TRBJ2-5	TGCAGCCCGTTGTGGGGGGAGGCCCAGTACTTC	CSPLWGEAQYF
TRBV20-1	-	TRBD1	TRBJ1-2	TGCAGTGCTAGAGAACAGGGGGCACCTGGCTACACCTTC	CSAREQGAPGYTF
TRBV7-2	few	TRBD2	TRBJ2-7	TGTGCCAGCAGCCGTACTAGCGCCTACGAGCAGTACTTC	CASSRTSAYEQYF
TRBV7-9	few	TRBD1	TRBJ2-1	TGTGCCAGCAGCTGGGGACAGAGTGTTGGCGATGAGCAGTTCTTC	CASSWGQSVGDEQFF
TRBV4-3	-	-	TRBJ2-7	TGCGCCAGCAGCCAAGATGCAGGATCAAACTACGAGCAGTACTTC	CASSQDAGSNYEQYF
TRBV6-5	-	-	TRBJ1-1	TGTGCCAGCAGTTACTCTGGGGTTACGAACACTGAAGCTTTCTTT	CASSYSGVTNTEAFF
TRBV6-5	-	TRBD1	TRBJ2-4	TGTGCCAGCAGGGAGGACAGGGGGAAAAGCATTCAGTACTTC	CASREDRGKSIQYF
TRBV12-3/TRBV12-4	-	TRBD1	TRBJ1-2	TGTGCCAGCAGTTTAGCGGACAGGGAAATCTATGGCTACACCTTC	CASSLADREIYGYTF
TRBV12-3/TRBV12-4	few	-	TRBJ1-1	TGTGCCAGCAGTGTACAGGTGAACACTGAAGCTTTCTTT	CASSVQVNTEAFF
TRBV7-8	-	-	TRBJ2-1	TGTGCCAGCAGCCTCAGACTAGGAAGAACCAAGAGCTCCTACAATGAGCAGTTCTTC	CASSLRLGRTKSSYNEQFF
TRBV5-1	-	-	TRBJ1-2	TGCGCCAGCAGCTTGGTACGAGGCCTGGGAGGCTACACCTTC	CASSLVRGLGGYTF
TRBV5-6	-	-	TRBJ1-2	TGTGCCAGCAGCTGGGGGGGAGGCAGCGAACGCCCGGGGTATGGCTACACCTTC	CASSWGGGSERPGYGYTF
TRBV12-3/TRBV12-4	-	-	TRBJ1-5	TGTGCCAGCAGTTTAGGACCGGGGGACGGAGCAAATCAGCCCCAGCATTTT	CASSLGPGDGANQPQHF
TRBV27	-	-	TRBJ2-5	TGTGCCAGCAGTTTCCTAGTCAGTATGGAGACCCAGTACTTC	CASSFLVSMETQYF
TRBV27	many	-	TRBJ1-2	TGTGCCAGCAGTTTGGGACCTCGGGGCTATGGCTACACCTTC	CASSLGPRGYGYTF
TRBV29-1	-	TRBD2	TRBJ2-1	TGCAGCGTTGCTGGGACTAGCGGGGTGGATGAGGTATCCTACAATGAGCAGTTCTTC	CSVAGTSGVDEVSYNEQFF
TRBV20-1	-	-	TRBJ1-5	TGCCGTGCTAGAGATCCCCAAACAAGCAATCAGCCCCAGCATTTT	CRARDPQTSNQPQHF
TRBV6-5	-	-	TRBJ1-2	TGTGCCAGCAGTTACTCCTGGACAGACGGCTACACCTTC	CASSYSWTDGYTF
TRBV7-9	few	-	TRBJ1-5	TGTGCCAGCAGCTTAGACAGGTACAATCAGCCTCAGCATTTT	CASSLDRYNQPQHF
TRBV29-1	-	TRBD2	TRBJ2-3	TGCAGCGTTGAAGATGGACTAGTTCGCACAGATACGCAGTATTTT	CSVEDGLVRTDTQYF
TRBV12-3/TRBV12-4	few	-	TRBJ2-3	TGTGCCAGCAGCAAACTAGTGAACACAGATACGCAGTATTTT	CASSKLVNTDTQYF
TRBV10-3	-	-	TRBJ2-7	TGTGCCATCAGGATTTCTGGACGGCGGTCCTACGAGCAGTACTTC	CAIRISGRRSYEQYF
TRBV21-1	few	-	TRBJ1-5	TGTGCCAGCAGCCTTGACGGGGGGAGGGGCAATCAGCCCCAGCATTTT	CASSLDGGRGNQPQHF
TRBV4-1	-	TRBD2	TRBJ2-3	TGCGCCAGCAGCCAAATGGACAAGCGGGGATCTAGCACAGATACGCAGTATTTT	CASSQMDKRGSSTDTQYF
TRBV6-5	-	TRBD1	TRBJ2-7	TGTGCCAGCAGTTACGCGACAGGGTGCGAGCAGTACTTC	CASSYATGCEQYF
TRBV29-1	few	TRBD2	TRBJ2-1	TGCAGCGTTGCGGGCGGGGGGTTCTTCTCCTACAATGAGCAGTTCTTC	CSVAGGGFFSYNEQFF
TRBV4-3	-	TRBD1	TRBJ1-1	TGCGCCAGCAGCCAAACGGACAGGCCCTACACTGAAGCTTTCTTT	CASSQTDRPYTEAFF
TRBV7-2	-	TRBD1	TRBJ2-5	TGTGCCAGAAGCTGGACAACAGGGGTCCAAGAGACCCAGTACTTC	CARSWTTGVQETQYF
TRBV29-1	-	-	TRBJ2-1	TGCAGCGTTGATCAGAGACAGACAGGAGGTGAGCAGTTCTTC	CSVDQRQTGGEQFF
TRBV27	many	TRBD2	TRBJ2-1	TGTGCCAGCAGCTTATTGGGAGGGGAGCAGTTCTTC	CASSLLGGEQFF
TRBV14	few	TRBD1	TRBJ1-2	TGTGCCAGCAGCCCCCTTGACAGGGGGAATGGCTACACCTTC	CASSPLDRGNGYTF
TRBV6-2/TRBV6-3	few	-	TRBJ2-1	TGTGCCAGCTCCACCGTTTTCCCTCCCAACAATGAGCAGTTCTTC	CASSTVFPPNNEQFF
TRBV30	-	-	TRBJ2-1	TGTGCCTGGAGTGTAAGGTCAGGAGGACGAACCTACAATGAGCAGTTCTTC	CAWSVRSGGRTYNEQFF
TRBV14	-	-	TRBJ2-2	TGTGCCAGCAGCCAATCCCCCGATAGGGAAGCCACCGGGGAGCTGTTTTTT	CASSQSPDREATGELFF
TRBV5-5	-	-	TRBJ2-2	TGTGCCAGTAGCTTCCCACAGAACACCGGGGAGCTGTTTTTT	CASSFPQNTGELFF
TRBV25-1	-	-	TRBJ1-1	TGTGCCAGACCGCCGGGGAACACTGAAGCTTTCTTT	CARPPGNTEAFF
TRBV30	-	-	TRBJ1-5	TGTGCCTGGAGTGTATTCAGACTCCCCAATAGCAATCAGCCCCAGCATTTT	CAWSVFRLPNSNQPQHF
TRBV13	-	TRBD2	TRBJ2-3	TGTGCCAGCAGCTTAGAACCGGGACTAGCGAGATCCACAGATACGCAGTATTTT	CASSLEPGLARSTDTQYF
TRBV6-2/TRBV6-3	-	-	TRBJ2-7	TGTGCCAGCAGTTACACTGGGACACTTTACGAGCAGTACTTC	CASSYTGTLYEQYF
TRBV2	many	-	TRBJ2-5	TGTGCCAGCAGTGTTGAAGAGACCCAGTACTTC	CASSVEETQYF
TRBV15	-	TRBD1	TRBJ1-3	TGTGCCACCAGCAGAATAGACAGGGGCGGAAACACCATATATTTT	CATSRIDRGGNTIYF
TRBV20-1	-	TRBD2	TRBJ2-7	TGCAGTGCTAGAGTAACGGCGGGAGACTCATACAATGAGCAGTACTTC	CSARVTAGDSYNEQYF
TRBV6-5	-	-	TRBJ1-5	TGTGCCAGCAGTTACTCGAAAGGTCTTTATCAGCCCCAGCATTTT	CASSYSKGLYQPQHF